What follows is one TCR beta chain and its context. This clonotype has only a few counts. Its binding antigen is unknown. Base-call qualities are not available, and no considerably larger clone is one nucleotide away. The sample is drawn from a study of blood T cells in healthy people across ages (dated by TCRdb to the mid-2010s). Some background on the complete study: In model experiments, roughly one uniquely barcoded TCR beta cDNA molecule per two T cells was captured by template switching. To avoid experimental bias, donors of different ages were randomly spread across the sequencing lanes. To track age-related changes in TCR beta repertoire diversity, the study relied on deep sequencing normalized with unique cDNA molecular identifiers. The donors were split into four age groups: young (average around 15 years), middle-aged (nearly 40), aged (approximately 60) and long-lived (82). For two donors (one aged 18 to 29 and one aged 80 or older), the study analyzed two additional independent replicas of 1 million unique cDNA reads from the same blood draw.

Library creation used 5' RACE. Data came from an Illumina HiSeq 2500. A second PCR of roughly 6 to 12 cycles was run with a J-beta primer mix and a sample-barcoded 5' primer. A template-switch 5' adaptor carrying 12 random nucleotides introduced a unique molecular identifier onto each TCR beta cDNA molecule. Each sample yielded at least 3 million CDR3-containing paired-end reads. First-strand cDNA was synthesized from all RNA with the Mint cDNA synthesis kit, primed by a TRBC-specific oligonucleotide. Following uracil-DNA glycosylase treatment, a first 18-cycle PCR with universal primers M1SS and BC2_uni_R was performed on all cDNA. In the paper's pipeline: Each sample was normalized by randomly selecting 1 million high-quality reads, each carrying a distinct molecular identifier. Reads sharing molecular identifiers were discarded rather than binned into consensus sequences. MiTCR, with a Q25 quality threshold and the strictest error-elimination algorithm, was used for CDR3 identification, clonotype clustering and error correction. A nonparametric unseen species model with Euler transformation was used to estimate a lower bound on total TCR beta diversity. TCRdb cleaned the public reads at Q25 with fastp, built clones with MiXCR and kept in-frame beta chains. CDR3 protein duplicates are merged, each entry listing the most common genes and DNA. TCRdb, rather than the study authors, made the V and J calls. A total of about 1,800,000 distinct CDR3 sequences appear in this sample, roughly 27% of them only once. The ten largest clones add up to about 8% of the sample.

Reading the germline V gene (reference sequence) gives CDR1 LNHNV and CDR2 YYDKDF. The germline V and J ends show losses of 8 bases and 1 base respectively, and no gene match explains 3 bases of the junction. The CDR3, from cysteine to phenylalanine, totals 14 residues. Kept here is only the CDR3 DNA, which spans 42 bases and is read in frame from base 1. Findings and caveats that apply to the study as a whole: A strong correlation was found between observed TCR beta diversity and the percentage of naive T cells measured by flow cytometry. As age increased, observed TCR beta diversity per million T cells dropped in a roughly linear way, and a significant reduction was already evident by age 40. Conclusive comparison of naive and antigen-experienced compartments was prevented by the profiling of bulk unsorted PBMCs. Because donor CMV infection status was unknown, age-related changes in expanded clonotypes were potentially confounded. The long-lived group showed more naive CD4+ T cells, fewer expanded clones and increased TCR diversity than the aged group, suggesting age selection. Estimates of total diversity based on one million sequenced T cells were considered lower bounds and underestimates.

The donors were 40 or so Caucasian individuals from Russia, aged about 6 to 100 years, who were systemically healthy. Each donor gave approximately 10 milliliters of peripheral blood, collected into EDTA-treated Vacutainer tubes. PBMCs were isolated by Ficoll-Paque density-gradient centrifugation, with at least 6 million obtained per sample. Trizol reagent was used to extract total RNA from the PBMCs, yielding at least 6 micrograms per sample. The percentages of naive CD45RAhigh/CD27high T cells were determined by flow cytometry on a PBMC aliquot from every donor. The sequenced sample consisted of blood. This receptor chain uses TRBV15 and TRBJ2-3; 10 central bases correspond to TRBD2. This TCR derives from a woman under 40 in good health. The CDR3 protein: CATSGLAGTDTQYF. The nucleotides are TGTGCCACCTCCGGACTAGCGGGCACAGATACGCAGTATTTT.